This T cell receptor beta chain was obtained from a study of beta chain features in type 1 diabetes. Investigators reverse transcribed all isolated RNA, so they sequenced expressed TCRB transcripts. The data were produced by immunoSEQ multiplex PCR, yet TCRdb's version contains in-frame clones alone and is incomplete. The sample contains around 250,000 clones, 25% to 35% of which appear only once. Overall study findings and caveats: People with Type 1 diabetes carried modestly yet significantly shorter TCRB CDR3s in all four CD4+ subsets. Any PCR bias toward short templates would affect both groups alike.

V gave up 4 bases and J gave up 10 bases, with 17 bases separating them. There are 15 residues in the CDR3. The germline CDR1 and CDR2 sequences are ENHRY and SYGVKD. This clone was seen more than once but under ten times. The target antigen is unknown. Sequencing was done on a sample of central memory CD4+ T cells from blood. This chain uses TRBV10-3 with TRBJ1-6; a weak D match, TRBD1 (6 bases). This sequence was found in a man between 25 and 39 years old in good health. The CDR3, as DNA: TGTGCCATCAGTGGACAGGAGGAGATGTGGTCACCCCTCCACTTT. It codes for CAISGQEEMWSPLHF.